This T cell receptor (beta chain) appears in the sequencing data of a study of shared clonotypes between healthy human individuals. Broader study findings: Rarefaction analysis demonstrated incomplete sorted-subset sequencing notwithstanding large depth.

Profiling relied on immunoSEQ multiplex PCR, and the TCRdb table lists in-frame clones only, not all of them. The sample has about 2.3 million clones, under 95% seen once. Comment on this clone: Its antigen is as yet unknown.

This receptor was obtained from a man in his late teens or twenties in good health. Some clones in this sample may be carry-over from other donors' samples. The sequencing sample was made of naive CD4+ T cells from PBMCs. Subset denoted: CD45RA+ positively selected.

This chain's CDR3 is CASSLARGQIYEQYF. CDR3 sequence (DNA): TGTGCCAGCAGCTTAGCCAGGGGGCAGATCTACGAGCAGTACTTC. The chain recombines TRBV7-8 with TRBJ2-7, with 8 positions matching TRBD1. The CDR3 is 15 residues long. Losses at the gene ends were 0 bases for V and 3 bases for J; bases not matched to a gene: 4. Germline lookup yields CDR1 SGHVS and CDR2 FQNEAQ.